Shown below are 29 T cell receptor beta chains from a single sample sequenced in a study of early T cells in non-severe SARS-CoV-2 infection. In TCRdb, the 5' RACE reads were re-called with MiXCR into one record per CDR3 protein. This sample has some 29,000 distinct CDR3 sequences, with roughly 4.3% found just once. The specimen was whole blood. These receptors originate from an adult who was a healthcare worker with PCR-confirmed SARS-CoV-2 infection or an uninfected control (not recorded which).

This clonotype was counted ten times or more. The rearrangement joins TRBV29-1 to TRBJ2-7; 7 nucleotides align to TRBD1. This CDR3 has 13 residues. The V segment lost 4 bases and the J segment 0 bases; nucleotides outside the gene matches: 3. Germline V gene sequence: CDR1 SQVTM, CDR2 ANQGSEA. This CDR3 reads CSVGRGPSYEQYF. The CDR3 nucleotides read TGCAGCGTTGGAAGGGGGCCCTCCTACGAGCAGTACTTC.

This clonotype has at least ten counts. J is TRBJ2-1 and V is TRBV7-2; D remains ambiguous. The CDR3 is 14 amino acids. The germline V gene has CDR1 SGHTA and CDR2 FQGNSA. Deletions cut 1 base from V and 10 bases from J, with 14 bases between. CDR3 DNA: TGTGCCAGCAGCTTAGGGCAGGCCCCCGTGGAGCAGTTCTTC. Its protein is CASSLGQAPVEQFF.

A few counts support this clonotype. This chain connects TRBV28 to TRBJ2-7; D may be TRBD1 (6 bases). V lost 6 bases, J lost 2 bases, and 14 bases lay in between. Germline lookup yields CDR1 MDHEN and CDR2 SYDVKM. The CDR3 extends over 14 amino acids. The CDR3 protein is CASSVLAGAYEQYF. DNA for the CDR3: TGTGCCAGCAGCGTACTGGCAGGGGCCTACGAGCAGTACTTC.

This clonotype has ten or more counts. The chain couples TRBV29-1 to TRBJ2-2; D possibly matches TRBD1 or TRBD2 (6 bases each). The V end was cut by 7 bases, the J end by 0 bases, with 12 bases between. Germline V gives CDR1 SQVTM, CDR2 ANQGSEA. The CDR3 has 14 amino acids. CDR3 DNA: TGCAGCGCGGGGGACAACCCGAACACCGGGGAGCTGTTTTTT. Amino acids: CSAGDNPNTGELFF.

The DNA of the CDR3 is TGTGCCAGCAGCCAAGATGGCGCTTCACCCCTCCACTTT. It is translated as CASSQDGASPLHF. The J gene is TRBJ1-6, the V gene TRBV4-2; no clear D. In germline, CDR1 is LGHNA, CDR2 YNFKEQ. There are 13 residues in the CDR3. The V end was cut by 0 bases, the J end by 9 bases, with 6 bases between.

This clonotype was counted at least ten times. The chain recombines TRBV29-1 with TRBJ2-3, with D maybe TRBD2 (6 bases). Germline lookup yields CDR1 SQVTM and CDR2 ANQGSEA. The V and J ends lost 6 bases and 0 bases respectively, with 13 bases between them. The CDR3 has 14 residues. CDR3 DNA sequence: TGCAGCGTCCCGGCCGGGGGTAGCACAGATACGCAGTATTTT. It is translated as CSVPAGGSTDTQYF.

This clonotype was detected many times. The rearrangement links TRBV7-9 to TRBJ2-1; 11 bases match TRBD2. The V gene end was trimmed by 4 bases and the J gene end by 4 bases; junction bases not matched to a gene: 21. The CDR3 runs to 21 residues. Germline V CDR1 and CDR2: SEHNR, FQNEAQ (reference sequence). CDR3 nucleotides: TGTGCCAGCAGCTCTCCAGGAACTTTAGCGGGAGGGTACAAGCCTTACAATGAGCAGTTCTTC. Translating gives CASSSPGTLAGGYKPYNEQFF.

This clonotype occurred many times. The chain employs TRBV12-3 or TRBV12-4 and TRBJ2-2, with 7 bases that match TRBD1. CDR3 length: 15 residues. The V gene end was trimmed by 5 bases and the J gene end by 3 bases; junction bases not matched to a gene: 6. The CDR3 spells CASSLTGSYTGELFF. CDR3 bases: TGTGCCAGCAGTCTGACAGGGTCTTACACCGGGGAGCTGTTTTTT.

Ten or more counts support this clonotype. V usage is TRBV5-1 and J usage is TRBJ2-3; no definite D call. The CDR3 extends over 16 amino acids. In germline, CDR1 is SGHRS, CDR2 YFSETQ. V lost 4 bases and J lost 2, with 17 bases in between. The CDR3 sequence is CASSIHGPPDTDTQYF. CDR3 DNA: TGCGCCAGCAGCATCCACGGTCCCCCAGACACAGATACGCAGTATTTT.

Ten or more counts support this clonotype. The chain employs TRBV5-4 and TRBJ2-7; a weak D match, TRBD2 (6 bases). The CDR3 runs 12 residues. V gave up 4 bases and J gave up 6 bases, with 11 bases separating them. Germline V CDR1 and CDR2: SGHNT, YYREEE (reference sequence). CDR3 amino acids: CASSPQGGEQYF. The DNA of the CDR3 is TGTGCCAGCAGCCCGCAGGGAGGCGAGCAGTACTTC. The entire variable domain, with the rest obtained from reference TRBV5-4 and TRBJ2-7, is as follows: ETGVTQSPTHLIKTRGQQVTLRCSSQSGHNTVSWYQQALGQGPQFIFQYYREEENGRGNFPPRFSGLQFPNYSSELNVNALELDDSALYLCASSPQGGEQYFGPGTRLTVT.

The sample holds many counts of this clonotype. The chain carries TRBV7-2 and TRBJ2-1, with TRBD2 as a possible D gene (5 bases). V lost 1 base and J lost 4, with 14 bases in between. Germline values: CDR1 SGHTA, CDR2 FQGNSA. There are 16 residues in the CDR3. CDR3 in DNA: TGTGCCAGCAGCTTAGACGGAGGCCTAAGATACAATGAGCAGTTCTTC. Translated, it gives CASSLDGGLRYNEQFF.

The chain employs TRBV7-9 and TRBJ1-3, with TRBD1 identical over 8 bases. Germline V gives CDR1 SEHNR, CDR2 FQNEAQ (reference sequence). The CDR3 extends over 16 amino acids. Unmatched junction bases numbered 7, after V lost 2 bases and J lost 4 bases. The CDR3 DNA follows: TGTGCCAGCAGCTTATGGACAGGGAAAACAGGAAACACCATATATTTT. Translated, it gives CASSLWTGKTGNTIYF.

At least ten counts were recorded for this clonotype. This chain connects TRBV2 to TRBJ2-7, with TRBD1 matching 8 bases. V gave up 4 bases and J gave up 2 bases; unmatched junction bases: 4. Germline V CDR1 and CDR2: SNHLY, FYNNEI. CDR3 length: 14 residues. CDR3 nucleotide sequence: TGTGCCAGCAGTGCGCAGGGGGCTCCCTACGAGCAGTACTTC. Its translation: CASSAQGAPYEQYF.

This clonotype was seen repeatedly, ten times or more. The rearrangement uses TRBV29-1 and TRBJ2-3; D remains ambiguous. The CDR3 extends over 13 amino acids. The V gene lost 4 bases and the J gene lost 2 bases, with 10 bases spanning the gap. Germline V gene data show CDR1 as SQVTM and CDR2 as ANQGSEA. The DNA for the CDR3 is TGCAGCGTTGGAGGCAGAAACACAGATACGCAGTATTTT. It encodes CSVGGRNTDTQYF.

The chain is built from TRBV6-6 and TRBJ2-7; no clear D gene. V gave up 0 bases and J gave up 0 bases, with 15 bases separating them. Germline CDR1 is MNHNY and CDR2 is SVGAGI (reference sequence). This CDR3 has 17 amino acids. As DNA, the CDR3 is TGTGCCAGCAGTTACTCGGTGACGAGCCTTAGCTCCTACGAGCAGTACTTC. This gives the protein CASSYSVTSLSSYEQYF.

This clonotype has a count of ten or more. This chain joins TRBV20-1 and TRBJ1-5; D possibly corresponds to TRBD1 (6 bases). With 4 bases removed from V and 0 bases from J, the gap between germline ends came to 13 bases. This CDR3 is 15 amino acids long. CDR1 DFQATT and CDR2 SNEGSKA come from the germline V gene (reference sequence). The CDR3 sequence is CSATLGTNSNQPQHF. The CDR3 bases are TGCAGTGCTACCCTCGGGACAAATAGCAATCAGCCCCAGCATTTT.

The V and J genes are TRBV12-3 or TRBV12-4 and TRBJ2-2, with no clear D. This CDR3 has 13 residues. Trimming pared 2 bases from V and 6 bases from J, leaving 7 bases between. CDR3 residues: CASSLFLAGELFF. CDR3 coding DNA: TGTGCCAGCAGTTTATTTCTAGCCGGGGAGCTGTTTTTT.

The chain couples TRBV11-2 to TRBJ2-1, with 8 bases identical to TRBD2. Per germline, CDR1 SGHAT and CDR2 FQNNGV. The ends lost 5 bases at V and 8 bases at J; junction bases unmatched: 8. The CDR3 consists of 14 residues. The CDR3 reads CASSARLARDEQFF. Written as DNA, the CDR3 is TGTGCCAGCAGCGCAAGACTAGCGAGGGATGAGCAGTTCTTC.

This clonotype was found many times. This chain connects TRBV7-3 to TRBJ2-2, with 11 positions matching TRBD2. V shed 3 bases and J 6 bases; nucleotides not matched to a gene: 3. CDR3 length: 15 amino acids. Per the germline V gene, CDR1 is SGHTA and CDR2 is FQGTGA. The DNA for the CDR3 is TGTGCCAGCAGCTTTTTGACTAGCGGGGCCGGGGAGCTGTTTTTT. Translation gives CASSFLTSGAGELFF.

This clonotype was detected a few times. This chain uses TRBV6-6 with TRBJ2-7; D ambiguous. The CDR3 is 15 residues long. Between the trimmed V and J ends, which lost 6 bases and 1 base, there was a span of 16 bases. Looked up from germline, CDR1 is MNHNY and CDR2 is SVGAGI (reference sequence). CDR3 residues: CASSPRSYRSYEQYF. CDR3 DNA sequence: TGTGCCAGCAGCCCCAGGTCCTACAGATCCTACGAGCAGTACTTC.

The genes are TRBV12-3 or TRBV12-4 and TRBJ1-4; D remains ambiguous. This CDR3 has 14 residues. V was pared by 4 bases and J by 0 bases, with 6 bases between. CDR3 in amino acids: CASSYSATNEKLFF. The CDR3 nucleotides are TGTGCCAGCAGTTATAGTGCAACTAATGAAAAACTGTTTTTT.

This clonotype was seen at least ten times. V is TRBV19 and J is TRBJ1-2; perhaps TRBD1 as D (6 bases). From germline, CDR1 is LNHDA and CDR2 SQIVND (reference sequence). The V end was cut by 3 bases, the J end by 5 bases, with 10 bases between. This CDR3 comprises 13 residues. The CDR3 reads CASSIGTKYGYTF. DNA of the CDR3: TGTGCCAGTAGTATTGGGACAAAGTATGGCTACACCTTC.

The table lists this clonotype with many counts. CDR3 bases: TGTGCCAGCAGCTTAACCGGGGCTGAAGCTTTCTTT. As protein: CASSLTGAEAFF. The V gene is TRBV7-8, the J gene TRBJ1-1; unclear D gene. Germline CDR1 is SGHVS and CDR2 is FQNEAQ. V lost 2 bases and J 6 bases, leaving 7 bases between the germline ends. The CDR3 extends over 12 amino acids.

The rearrangement joins TRBV2 to TRBJ2-7, with no clear D. V was pared by 4 bases and J by 2 bases, with 9 bases between. This CDR3 comprises 13 residues. CDR1 is SNHLY and CDR2 is FYNNEI in the germline V gene. The CDR3 loop is CASSGVNPYEQYF. Here the CDR3 DNA reads TGTGCCAGCAGTGGCGTGAACCCCTACGAGCAGTACTTC.

The genes are TRBV11-2 and TRBJ2-4, with D perhaps being TRBD1 or TRBD2 (6 bases each). V lost 2 bases and J 0 bases, leaving 17 bases between the germline ends. This CDR3 contains 18 residues. Germline V CDR1 and CDR2: SGHAT, FQNNGV. The CDR3 coding sequence is TGTGCCAGCAGCTTAATGCGGGACATAAGTTTAGCCAAAAACATTCAGTACTTC. Amino acids: CASSLMRDISLAKNIQYF.

This chain links TRBV12-5 with TRBJ2-3, with 8 bases fitting TRBD1. Looked up from germline, CDR1 is LGHNT and CDR2 is FRNRAP. The CDR3 extends over 16 amino acids. Trimming took 6 bases from V and 2 from J; bases not matched to a gene: 10. The CDR3 DNA reads as TGTGCTAGTGGCCGCGACAGGGGACGGGCCACAGATACGCAGTATTTT. Its protein product is CASGRDRGRATDTQYF.

In this sample, this clonotype turned up many times. The chain uses TRBV6-1 and TRBJ2-7; 7 bases map to TRBD1. With V trimmed by 4 bases and J by 1 base, 10 bases remained unmatched. The CDR3 extends over 16 amino acids. CDR1 is MNHNS, CDR2 SASEGT, per germline. In DNA, the CDR3 is TGTGCCAGCAGTGGGTCGCCCGGGACAGTTTCCTACGAGCAGTACTTC. It encodes CASSGSPGTVSYEQYF.

This clonotype was counted many times. A junction boundary mismatches the germline segment, possibly from a read error. This rearrangement joins TRBV11-2 to TRBJ2-7, with D perhaps TRBD2 (5 bases). The germline gives CDR1 SGHAT, CDR2 FQNNGV. There are 14 residues in the CDR3. CDR3 bases: TGTGCCAGCAGTTTAGCAGGAGGATCCTACGAGCAGTACTTC. It encodes CASSLAGGSYEQYF.

This clonotype appeared many times. This chain connects TRBV15 to TRBJ2-6, with D hard to call. CDR3 length: 16 amino acids. Germline V CDR1 and CDR2: LNHNV, YYDKDF (reference sequence). Trimming stripped 1 base from V and 1 base from J, with 8 bases between. DNA for the CDR3: TGTGCCACCAGCAGAGGGCGGCATTCTGGGGCCAACGTCCTGACTTTC. Protein sequence: CATSRGRHSGANVLTF.